The table lists the clone carrying this TCR beta chain with a few counts. No antigen is known for it. These data originate in a study of T cell repertoires in cytomegalovirus infection. Via MiXCR, TCRdb re-called the reads, giving one row per CDR3 protein. Of some 110,000 distinct CDR3 sequences listed, about 32% are singletons. Trimming cost V 1 base and J 0 bases, with 10 bases left between them. Looked up from germline, CDR1 is SGHVS and CDR2 is FNYEAQ. This CDR3 spans 17 amino acids. This sample comprised CD8+ T cells from cultured PBMCs, obtained from culture after CMV antigen stimulation. The rearrangement links TRBV7-6 to TRBJ2-6; TRBD1 is a possible D gene (5 bases). This receptor was obtained from a human donor in good health (CMV status not recorded). Some clones in this sample may be carry-over from other donors' samples. The chain's CDR3 is CASSLGPGPSGANVLTF. Written as DNA, the CDR3 is TGTGCCAGCAGCTTAGGTCCAGGGCCCTCTGGGGCCAACGTCCTGACTTTC.